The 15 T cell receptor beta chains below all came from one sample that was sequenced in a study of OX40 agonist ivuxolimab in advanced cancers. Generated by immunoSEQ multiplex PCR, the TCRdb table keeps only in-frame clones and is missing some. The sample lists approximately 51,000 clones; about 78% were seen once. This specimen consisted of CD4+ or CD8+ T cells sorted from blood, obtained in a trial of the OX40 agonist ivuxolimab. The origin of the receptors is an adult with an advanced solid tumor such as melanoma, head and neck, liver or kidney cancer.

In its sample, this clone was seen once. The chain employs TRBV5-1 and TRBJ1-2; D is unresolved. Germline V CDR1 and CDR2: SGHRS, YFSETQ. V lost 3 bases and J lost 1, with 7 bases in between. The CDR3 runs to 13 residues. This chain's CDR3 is CASSWELNYGYTF. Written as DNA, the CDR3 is TGCGCCAGCAGCTGGGAGCTTAACTATGGCTACACCTTC.

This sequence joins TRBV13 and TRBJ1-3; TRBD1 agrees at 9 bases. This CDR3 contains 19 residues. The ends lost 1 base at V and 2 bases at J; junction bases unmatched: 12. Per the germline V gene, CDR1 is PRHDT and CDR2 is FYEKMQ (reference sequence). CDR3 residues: CASSLAGTGFGTAGNTIYF. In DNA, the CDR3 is TGTGCCAGCAGCTTAGCCGGGACAGGGTTTGGGACTGCTGGAAACACCATATATTTT.

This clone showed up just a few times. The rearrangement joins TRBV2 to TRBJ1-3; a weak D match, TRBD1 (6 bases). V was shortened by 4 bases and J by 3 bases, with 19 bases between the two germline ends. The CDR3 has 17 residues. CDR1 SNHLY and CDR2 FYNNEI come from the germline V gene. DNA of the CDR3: TGTGCCAGCAGTGGCCCCCGGGGGCCGAGGAGTGGAAACACCATATATTTT. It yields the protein CASSGPRGPRSGNTIYF.

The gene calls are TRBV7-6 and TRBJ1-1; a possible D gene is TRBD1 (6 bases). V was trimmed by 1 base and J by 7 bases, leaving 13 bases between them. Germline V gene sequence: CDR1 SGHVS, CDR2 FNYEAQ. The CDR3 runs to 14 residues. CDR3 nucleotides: TGTGCCAGCAGCTTAGTTGCCAGGGGCGGTGAAGCTTTCTTT. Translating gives CASSLVARGGEAFF. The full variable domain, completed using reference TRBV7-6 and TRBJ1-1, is GAGVSQSPRYKVTKRGQDVALRCDPISGHVSLYWYRQALGQGPEFLTYFNYEAQQDKSGLPNDRFSAERPEGSISTLTIQRTEQRDSAMYRCASSLVARGGEAFFGQGTRLTVV.

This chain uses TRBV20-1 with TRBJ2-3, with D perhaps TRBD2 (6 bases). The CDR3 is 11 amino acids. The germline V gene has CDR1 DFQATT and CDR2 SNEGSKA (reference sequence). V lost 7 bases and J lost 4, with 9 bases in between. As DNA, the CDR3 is TGCAGTGAAAGGAGGGCAGATACGCAGTATTTT. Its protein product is CSERRADTQYF.

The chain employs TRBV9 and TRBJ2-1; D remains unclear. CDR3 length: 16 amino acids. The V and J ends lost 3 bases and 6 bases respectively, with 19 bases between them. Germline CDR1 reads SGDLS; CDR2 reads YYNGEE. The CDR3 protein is CASSARVGSGFNEQFF. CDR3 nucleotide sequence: TGTGCCAGCAGCGCCCGAGTGGGTTCAGGATTCAATGAGCAGTTCTTC. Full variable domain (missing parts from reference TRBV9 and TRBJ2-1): DSGVTQTPKHLITATGQRVTLRCSPRSGDLSVYWYQQSLDQGLQFLIQYYNGEERAKGNILERFSAQQFPDLHSELNLSSLELGDSALYFCASSARVGSGFNEQFFGPGTRLTVL.

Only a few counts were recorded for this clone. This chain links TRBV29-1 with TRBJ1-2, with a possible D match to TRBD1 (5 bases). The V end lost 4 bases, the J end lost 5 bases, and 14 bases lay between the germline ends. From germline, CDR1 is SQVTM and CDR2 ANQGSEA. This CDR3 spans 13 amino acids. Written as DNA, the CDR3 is TGCAGCGTTGCACGGGACCGGGGATATGGCTACACCTTC. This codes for CSVARDRGYGYTF.

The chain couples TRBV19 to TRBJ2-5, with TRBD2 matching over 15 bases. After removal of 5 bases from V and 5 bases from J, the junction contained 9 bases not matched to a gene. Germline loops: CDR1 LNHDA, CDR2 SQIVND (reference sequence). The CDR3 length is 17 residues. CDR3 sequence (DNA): TGTGCCAGTAGTCTTGGACTAGCGGGAGGGTCAAGGGAGACCCAGTACTTC. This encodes CASSLGLAGGSRETQYF.

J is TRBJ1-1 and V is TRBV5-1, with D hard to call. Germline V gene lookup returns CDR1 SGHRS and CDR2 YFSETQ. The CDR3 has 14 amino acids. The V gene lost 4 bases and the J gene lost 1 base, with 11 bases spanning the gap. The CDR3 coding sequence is TGCGCCAGCAGCCCGAGCACTACGAACACTGAAGCTTTCTTT. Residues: CASSPSTTNTEAFF.

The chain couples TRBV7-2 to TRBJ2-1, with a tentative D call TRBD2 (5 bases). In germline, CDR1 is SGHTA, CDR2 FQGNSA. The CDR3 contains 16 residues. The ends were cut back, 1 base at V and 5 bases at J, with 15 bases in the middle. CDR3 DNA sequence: TGTGCCAGCAGCTTAGTCGGGATATCAGGAAACAATGAGCAGTTCTTC. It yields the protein CASSLVGISGNNEQFF. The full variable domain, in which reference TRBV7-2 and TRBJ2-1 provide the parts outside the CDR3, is GAGVSQSPSNKVTEKGKDVELRCDPISGHTALYWYRQSLGQGLEFLIYFQGNSAPDKSGLPSDRFSAERTGGSVSTLTIQRTQQEDSAVYLCASSLVGISGNNEQFFGPGTRLTVL.

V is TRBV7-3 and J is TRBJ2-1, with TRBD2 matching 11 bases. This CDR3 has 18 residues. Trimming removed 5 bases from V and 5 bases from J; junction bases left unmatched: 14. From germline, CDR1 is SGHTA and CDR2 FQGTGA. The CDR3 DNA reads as TGTGCCAGCAGCCCCAACCCGGGGACTAGCGGCCGTAACAATGAGCAGTTCTTC. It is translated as CASSPNPGTSGRNNEQFF. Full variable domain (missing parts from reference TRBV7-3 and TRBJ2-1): GAGVSQTPSNKVTEKGKYVELRCDPISGHTALYWYRQSLGQGPEFLIYFQGTGAADDSGLPNDRFFAVRPEGSVSTLKIQRTERGDSAVYLCASSPNPGTSGRNNEQFFGPGTRLTVL.

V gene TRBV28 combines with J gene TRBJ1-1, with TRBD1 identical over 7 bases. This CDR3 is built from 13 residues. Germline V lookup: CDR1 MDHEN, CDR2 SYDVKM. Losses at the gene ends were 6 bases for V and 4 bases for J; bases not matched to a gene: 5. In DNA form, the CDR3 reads TGTGCCAGCAGAAGACAGGGCGGCACTGAAGCTTTCTTT. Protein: CASRRQGGTEAFF.

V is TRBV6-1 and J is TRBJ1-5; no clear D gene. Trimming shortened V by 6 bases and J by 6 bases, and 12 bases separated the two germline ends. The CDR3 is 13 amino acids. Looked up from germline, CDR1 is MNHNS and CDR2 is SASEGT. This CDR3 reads CASSNPKVQPQHF. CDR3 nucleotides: TGTGCCAGCAGCAACCCGAAGGTTCAGCCCCAGCATTTT.

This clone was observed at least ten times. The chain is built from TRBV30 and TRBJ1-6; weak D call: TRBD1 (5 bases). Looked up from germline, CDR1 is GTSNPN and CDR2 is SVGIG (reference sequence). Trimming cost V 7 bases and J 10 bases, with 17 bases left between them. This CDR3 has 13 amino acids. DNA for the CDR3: TGTGCCTCAAGAAGGGACGCCGGGTCACCCCTCCACTTT. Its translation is CASRRDAGSPLHF.

CDR3 region: CASSSSPGNTEAFF. The CDR3 DNA sequence: TGTGCCAGCAGCTCCAGCCCAGGGAACACTGAAGCTTTCTTT. This chain connects TRBV9 to TRBJ1-1; D is unclear. The CDR3 totals 14 residues. In germline, CDR1 is SGDLS, CDR2 YYNGEE. V lost 4 bases and J 1 base, leaving 11 bases between the germline ends.